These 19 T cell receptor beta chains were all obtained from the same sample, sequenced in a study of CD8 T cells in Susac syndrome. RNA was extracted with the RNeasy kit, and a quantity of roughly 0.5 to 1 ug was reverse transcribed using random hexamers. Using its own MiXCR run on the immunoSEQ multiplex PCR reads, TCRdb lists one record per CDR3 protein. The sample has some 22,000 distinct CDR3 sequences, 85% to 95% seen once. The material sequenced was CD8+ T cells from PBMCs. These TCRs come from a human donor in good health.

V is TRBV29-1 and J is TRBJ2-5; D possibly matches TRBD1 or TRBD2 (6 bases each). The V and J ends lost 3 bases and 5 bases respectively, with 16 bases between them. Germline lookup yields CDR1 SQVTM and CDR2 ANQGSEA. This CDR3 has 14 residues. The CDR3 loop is CSVDLRGGIETQYF. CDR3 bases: TGCAGCGTTGACCTCAGGGGAGGTATTGAGACCCAGTACTTC.

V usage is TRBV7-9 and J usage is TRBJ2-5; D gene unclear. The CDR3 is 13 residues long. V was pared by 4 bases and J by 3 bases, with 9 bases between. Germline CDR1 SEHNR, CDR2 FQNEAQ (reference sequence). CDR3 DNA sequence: TGTGCCAGCAGCTGGACGCCTAAAGAGACCCAGTACTTC. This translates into CASSWTPKETQYF.

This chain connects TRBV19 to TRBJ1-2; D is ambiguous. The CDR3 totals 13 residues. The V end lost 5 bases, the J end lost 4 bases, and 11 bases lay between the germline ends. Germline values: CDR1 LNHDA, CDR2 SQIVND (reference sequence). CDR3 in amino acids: CASSFEPTYGYTF. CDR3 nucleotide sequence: TGTGCCAGTAGTTTTGAGCCTACCTATGGCTACACCTTC.

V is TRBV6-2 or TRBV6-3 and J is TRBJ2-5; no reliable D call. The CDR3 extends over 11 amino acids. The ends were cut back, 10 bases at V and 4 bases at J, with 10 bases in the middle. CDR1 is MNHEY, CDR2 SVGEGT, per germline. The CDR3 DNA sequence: TGTGCCAACCAAGGAAGAGAGACCCAGTACTTC. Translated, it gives CANQGRETQYF.

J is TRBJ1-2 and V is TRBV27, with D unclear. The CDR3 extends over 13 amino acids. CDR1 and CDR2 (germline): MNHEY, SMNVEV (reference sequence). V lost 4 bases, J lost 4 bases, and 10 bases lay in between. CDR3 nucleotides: TGTGCCAGCAGTTCGGCGTCAGGCTATGGCTACACCTTC. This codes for CASSSASGYGYTF.

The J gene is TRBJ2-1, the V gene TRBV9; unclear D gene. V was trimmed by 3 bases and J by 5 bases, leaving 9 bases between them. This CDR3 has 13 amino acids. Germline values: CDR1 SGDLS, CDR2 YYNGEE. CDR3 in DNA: TGTGCCAGCAGCGAGGAAAGGGACAATGAGCAGTTCTTC. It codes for CASSEERDNEQFF.

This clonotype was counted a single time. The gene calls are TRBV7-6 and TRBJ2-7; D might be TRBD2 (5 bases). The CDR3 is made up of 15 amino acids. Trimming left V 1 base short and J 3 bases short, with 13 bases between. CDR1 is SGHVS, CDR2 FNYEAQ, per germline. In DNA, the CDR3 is TGTGCCAGCAGCTTAGAGGCTGCCGAGGGCTACGAGCAGTACTTC. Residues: CASSLEAAEGYEQYF.

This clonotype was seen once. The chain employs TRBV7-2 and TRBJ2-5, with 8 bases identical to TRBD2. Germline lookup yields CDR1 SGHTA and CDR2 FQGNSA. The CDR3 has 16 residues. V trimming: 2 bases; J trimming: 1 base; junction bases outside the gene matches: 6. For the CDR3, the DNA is TGTGCCAGCAGCTTACCGATCGGACTAGCCCAAGAGACCCAGTACTTC. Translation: CASSLPIGLAQETQYF.

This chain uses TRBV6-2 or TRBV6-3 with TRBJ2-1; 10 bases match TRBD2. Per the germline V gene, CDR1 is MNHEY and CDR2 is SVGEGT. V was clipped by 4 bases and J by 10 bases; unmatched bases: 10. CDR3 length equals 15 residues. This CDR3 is CASSWRTSGILEQFF. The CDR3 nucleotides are TGTGCCAGCAGTTGGCGGACTAGCGGTATTTTAGAGCAGTTCTTC.

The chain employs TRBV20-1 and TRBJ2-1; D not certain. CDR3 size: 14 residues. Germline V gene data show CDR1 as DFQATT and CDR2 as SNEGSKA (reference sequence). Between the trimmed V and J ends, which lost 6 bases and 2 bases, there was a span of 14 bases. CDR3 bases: TGCAGTGCAAAGGACGATGGCCCCTACAATGAGCAGTTCTTC. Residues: CSAKDDGPYNEQFF.

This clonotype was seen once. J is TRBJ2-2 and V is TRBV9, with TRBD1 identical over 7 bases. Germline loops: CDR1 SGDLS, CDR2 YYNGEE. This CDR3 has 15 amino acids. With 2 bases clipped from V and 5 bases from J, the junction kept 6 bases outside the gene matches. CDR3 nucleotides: TGTGCCAGCAGCGTCCGACAGGGCCAGACCGGGGAGCTGTTTTTT. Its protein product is CASSVRQGQTGELFF.

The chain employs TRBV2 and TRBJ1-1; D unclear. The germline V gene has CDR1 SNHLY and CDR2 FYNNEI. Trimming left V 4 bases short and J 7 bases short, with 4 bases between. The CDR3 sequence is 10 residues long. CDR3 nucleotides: TGTGCCAGCAGTGGTAATGAAGCTTTCTTT. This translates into CASSGNEAFF. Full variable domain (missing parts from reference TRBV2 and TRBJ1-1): EPEVTQTPSHQVTQMGQEVILRCVPISNHLYFYWYRQILGQKVEFLVSFYNNEISEKSEIFDDQFSVERPDGSNFTLKIRSTKLEDSAMYFCASSGNEAFFGQGTRLTVV.

For the CDR3, the DNA is TGTGCCAGCAGCTTAGTTCCCCTTGGCGGGGGGGCCACAGATACGCAGTATTTT. Amino acids: CASSLVPLGGGATDTQYF. V and J are TRBV7-6 and TRBJ2-3, with 9 bases matching TRBD2. The germline V gene has CDR1 SGHVS and CDR2 FNYEAQ. This CDR3 has 18 amino acids. V shed 1 base and J 2 bases; nucleotides not matched to a gene: 10.

CDR3 sequence reads: CASSKDGSTDTQYF. CDR3 nucleotide sequence: TGTGCCAGCAGCAAAGATGGAAGCACAGATACGCAGTATTTT. The genes are TRBV21-1 and TRBJ2-3. TRBV21-1 is listed as a pseudogene. The CDR3 contains 14 residues.

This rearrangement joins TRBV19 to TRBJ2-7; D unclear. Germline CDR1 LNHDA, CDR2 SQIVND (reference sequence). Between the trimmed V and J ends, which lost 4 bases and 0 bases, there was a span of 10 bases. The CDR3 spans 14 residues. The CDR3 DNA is TGTGCCAGTAGTAACGGAGTAAGCTCCTACGAGCAGTACTTC. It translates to CASSNGVSSYEQYF.

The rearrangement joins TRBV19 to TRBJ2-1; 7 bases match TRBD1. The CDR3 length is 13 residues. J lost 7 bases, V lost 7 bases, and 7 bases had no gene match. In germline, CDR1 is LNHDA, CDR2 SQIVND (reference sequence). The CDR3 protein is CASTATGLNEQFF. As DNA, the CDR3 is TGTGCCAGTACCGCGACAGGGCTTAATGAGCAGTTCTTC.

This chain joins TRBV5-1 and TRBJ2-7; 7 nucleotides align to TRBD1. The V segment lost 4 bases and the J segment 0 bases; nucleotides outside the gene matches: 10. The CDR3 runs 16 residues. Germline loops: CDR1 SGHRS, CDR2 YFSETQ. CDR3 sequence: CASSTEEGQSSYEQYF. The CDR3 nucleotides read TGCGCCAGCAGCACGGAAGAGGGACAGAGCTCCTACGAGCAGTACTTC.

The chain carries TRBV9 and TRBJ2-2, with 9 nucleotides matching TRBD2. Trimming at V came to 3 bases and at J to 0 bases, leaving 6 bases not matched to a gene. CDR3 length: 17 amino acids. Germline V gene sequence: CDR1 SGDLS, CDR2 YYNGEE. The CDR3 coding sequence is TGTGCCAGCAGCGGGAGACTAGCGGATGCGAACACCGGGGAGCTGTTTTTT. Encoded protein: CASSGRLADANTGELFF.

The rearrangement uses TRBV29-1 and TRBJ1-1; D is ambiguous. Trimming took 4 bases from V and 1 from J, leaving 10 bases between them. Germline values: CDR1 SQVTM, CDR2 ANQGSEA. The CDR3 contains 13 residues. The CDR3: CSVVSPENTEAFF. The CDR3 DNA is TGCAGCGTTGTCTCGCCAGAGAACACTGAAGCTTTCTTT.